This T cell receptor (beta chain) is from a study of T cells in narcolepsy. Study outcomes and limitations: Autoreactive clonotypes reportedly recurred in blood of same and different patients, not controls. HCRT-specific and TRIB2-specific autoreactive clonotypes appeared among same-patient CSF and blood CD4+ clonotypes.

Of note for this clone: Its antigen is not known. This likely came from a read error, as a far larger clone is one base away.

The CDR3 consists of 15 residues. Germline CDR1 MNHEY, CDR2 SMNVEV (reference sequence). Generated by immunoSEQ multiplex PCR, the TCRdb table keeps only in-frame clones and is missing some. In the table there are about 130 clones, roughly 35% of which are singletons. This sequence joins TRBV27 and TRBJ2-3; 11 nucleotides line up with TRBD2. The TCR was taken from a human donor with narcolepsy. What was sequenced was cultured CD8+ T cells from cerebrospinal fluid. The CDR3 loop reads CGSSLAGGIEIQQYF. The CDR3 DNA reads as TGTGGCAGCAGTTTAGCGGGGGGGATCGAGATACAGCAGTATTTT.